The TCR beta chain described here comes from a study of cytomegalovirus exposure and HLA in healthy donors. The study's findings and limits: Common viral pathogens were later found to be apparently linked to several of the most significant clusters. A later look showed TCR association rates differing by HLA locus, highest for DRB1 and lowest for HLA-C. Cytomegalovirus status, reportedly, was diagnosed with high specificity and sensitivity by the classifier.

Remarks on this clone: Its antigen is unidentified.

Vbeta (60) and Jbeta (13) primers were used in the PCR. In the original workflow: A follow-up analysis tallied some 80 million unique TCR beta chains, about 10 million shared. Using immunoSEQ multiplex PCR, the repertoire was profiled, and TCRdb retains in-frame clones only, with some absent. That table supplies the V and J calls and clone size; D and trimming were determined from the DNA. This sample has 160,000 or so clones, with about 80% found just once. There are 18 residues in the CDR3. Germline V gives CDR1 MGHRA, CDR2 YSYEKL. Trimming stripped 0 bases from V and 5 bases from J, with 19 bases between.

The sample taken for sequencing was PBMCs. The receptor's source is a woman in her thirties or forties in good health and CMV-seronegative. The chain recombines TRBV4-1 with TRBJ1-4; perhaps TRBD1 as D (5 bases). The CDR3 loop reads CASSQDLTGTRQNEKLFF. CDR3 sequence (DNA): TGCGCCAGCAGCCAAGATCTCACAGGTACCCGACAAAATGAAAAACTGTTTTTT.